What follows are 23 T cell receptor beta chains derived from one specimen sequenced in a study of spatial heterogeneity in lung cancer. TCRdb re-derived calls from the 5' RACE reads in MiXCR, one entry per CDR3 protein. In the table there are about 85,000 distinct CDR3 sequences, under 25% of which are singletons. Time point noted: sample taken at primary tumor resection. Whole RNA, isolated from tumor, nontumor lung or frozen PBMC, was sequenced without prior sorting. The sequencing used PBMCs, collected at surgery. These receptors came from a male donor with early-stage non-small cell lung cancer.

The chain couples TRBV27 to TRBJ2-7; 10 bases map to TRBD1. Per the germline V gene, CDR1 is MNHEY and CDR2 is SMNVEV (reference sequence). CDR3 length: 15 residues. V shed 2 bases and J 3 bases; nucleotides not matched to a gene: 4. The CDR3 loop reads CASSLGQGVLYEQYF. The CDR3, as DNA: TGTGCCAGCAGTTTAGGACAGGGGGTACTCTACGAGCAGTACTTC.

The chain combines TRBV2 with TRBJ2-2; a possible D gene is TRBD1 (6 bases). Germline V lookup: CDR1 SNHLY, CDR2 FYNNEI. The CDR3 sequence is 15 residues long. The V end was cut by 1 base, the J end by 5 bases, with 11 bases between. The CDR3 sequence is CASSEDRVGTGELFF. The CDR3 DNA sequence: TGTGCCAGCAGTGAAGACAGGGTAGGAACCGGGGAGCTGTTTTTT.

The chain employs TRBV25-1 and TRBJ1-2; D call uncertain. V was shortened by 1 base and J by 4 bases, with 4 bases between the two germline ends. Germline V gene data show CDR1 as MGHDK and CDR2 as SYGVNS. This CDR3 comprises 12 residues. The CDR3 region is CASSESRYGYTF. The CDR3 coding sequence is TGTGCCAGCAGTGAATCTCGCTATGGCTACACCTTC.

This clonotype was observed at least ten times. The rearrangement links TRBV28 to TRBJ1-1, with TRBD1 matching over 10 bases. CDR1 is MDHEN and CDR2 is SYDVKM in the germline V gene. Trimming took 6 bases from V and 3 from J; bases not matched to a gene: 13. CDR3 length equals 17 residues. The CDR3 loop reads CASSTPGQGSGYTEAFF. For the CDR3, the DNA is TGTGCCAGCAGCACGCCGGGACAGGGGTCGGGGTACACTGAAGCTTTCTTT. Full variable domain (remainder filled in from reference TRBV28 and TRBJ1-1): DVKVTQSSRYLVKRTGEKVFLECVQDMDHENMFWYRQDPGLGLRLIYFSYDVKMKEKGDIPEGYSVSREKKERFSLILESASTNQTSMYLCASSTPGQGSGYTEAFFGQGTRLTVV.

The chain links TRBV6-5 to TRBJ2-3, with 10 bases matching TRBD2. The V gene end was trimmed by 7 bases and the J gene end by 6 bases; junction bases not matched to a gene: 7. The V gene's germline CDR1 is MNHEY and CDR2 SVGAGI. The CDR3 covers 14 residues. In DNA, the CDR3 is TGTGCCAGCAACGGACTAGCGGAGACCGATACGCAGTATTTT. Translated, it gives CASNGLAETDTQYF.

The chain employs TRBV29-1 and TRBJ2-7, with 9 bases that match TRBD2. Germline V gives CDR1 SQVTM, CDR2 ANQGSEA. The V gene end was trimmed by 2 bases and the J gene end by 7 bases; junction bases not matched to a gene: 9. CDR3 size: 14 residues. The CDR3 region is CSVERLAGVEEQYF. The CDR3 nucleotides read TGCAGCGTTGAACGGTTAGCGGGAGTGGAAGAGCAGTACTTC.

CDR3 bases: TGTGCCAGCAGTCGCAACGAGGACACTGAAGCTTTCTTT. This codes for CASSRNEDTEAFF. This chain links TRBV7-6 with TRBJ1-1, with unresolved D. Per germline, CDR1 SGHVS and CDR2 FNYEAQ. This CDR3 is 13 amino acids long. The V gene lost 6 bases and the J gene lost 3 bases, with 11 bases spanning the gap.

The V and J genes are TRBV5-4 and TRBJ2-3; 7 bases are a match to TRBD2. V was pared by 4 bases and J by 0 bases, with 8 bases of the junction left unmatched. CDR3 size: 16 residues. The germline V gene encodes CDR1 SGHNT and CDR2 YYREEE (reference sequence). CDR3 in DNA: TGTGCCAGCAGCCCCGCCGGGAGGCTTAGCACAGATACGCAGTATTTT. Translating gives CASSPAGRLSTDTQYF. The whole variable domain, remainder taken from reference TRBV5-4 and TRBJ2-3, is ETGVTQSPTHLIKTRGQQVTLRCSSQSGHNTVSWYQQALGQGPQFIFQYYREEENGRGNFPPRFSGLQFPNYSSELNVNALELDDSALYLCASSPAGRLSTDTQYFGPGTRLTVL.

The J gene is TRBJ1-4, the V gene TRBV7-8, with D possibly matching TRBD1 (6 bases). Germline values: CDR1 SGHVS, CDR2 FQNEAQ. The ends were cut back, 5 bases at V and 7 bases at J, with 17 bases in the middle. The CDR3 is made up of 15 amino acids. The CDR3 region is CASSQRQDEGEKLFF. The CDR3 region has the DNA TGTGCCAGCAGCCAGAGACAGGATGAGGGTGAAAAACTGTTTTTT.

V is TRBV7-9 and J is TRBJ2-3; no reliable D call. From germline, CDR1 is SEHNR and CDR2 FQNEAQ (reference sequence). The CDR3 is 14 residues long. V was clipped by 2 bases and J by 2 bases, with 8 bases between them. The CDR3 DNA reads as TGTGCCAGCAGCTTATACTCAGTCACAGATACGCAGTATTTT. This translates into CASSLYSVTDTQYF. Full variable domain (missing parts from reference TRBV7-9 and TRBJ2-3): DTGVSQNPRHKITKRGQNVTFRCDPISEHNRLYWYRQTLGQGPEFLTYFQNEAQLEKSRLLSDRFSAERPKGSFSTLEIQRTEQGDSAMYLCASSLYSVTDTQYFGPGTRLTVL.

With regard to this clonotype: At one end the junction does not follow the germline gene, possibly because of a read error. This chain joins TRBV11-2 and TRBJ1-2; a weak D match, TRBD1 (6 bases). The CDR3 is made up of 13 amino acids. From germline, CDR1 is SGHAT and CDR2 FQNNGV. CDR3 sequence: CACSSTGSYGYTF. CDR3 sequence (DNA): TGTGCCTGCAGCTCCACAGGGTCCTATGGCTACACCTTC.

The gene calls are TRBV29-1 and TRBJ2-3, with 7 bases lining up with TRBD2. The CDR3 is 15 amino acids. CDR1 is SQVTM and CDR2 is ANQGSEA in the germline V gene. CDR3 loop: CRNPAGSGSPDTQYF. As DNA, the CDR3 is TGCAGAAACCCAGCAGGTAGCGGGTCCCCAGATACGCAGTATTTT.

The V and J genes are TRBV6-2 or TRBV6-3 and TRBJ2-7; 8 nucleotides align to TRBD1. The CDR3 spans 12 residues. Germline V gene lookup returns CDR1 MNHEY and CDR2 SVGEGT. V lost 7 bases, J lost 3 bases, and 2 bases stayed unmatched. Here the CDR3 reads CASTGQGYEQYF. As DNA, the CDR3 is TGTGCCAGCACCGGACAGGGCTACGAGCAGTACTTC.

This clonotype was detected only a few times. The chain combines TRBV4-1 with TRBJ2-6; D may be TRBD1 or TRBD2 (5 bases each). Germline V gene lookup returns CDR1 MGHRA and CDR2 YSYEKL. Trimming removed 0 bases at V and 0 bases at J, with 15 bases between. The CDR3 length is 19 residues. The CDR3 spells CASSQDGRGAHSGANVLTF. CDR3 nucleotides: TGCGCCAGCAGCCAAGATGGGCGAGGGGCCCACTCTGGGGCCAACGTCCTGACTTTC.

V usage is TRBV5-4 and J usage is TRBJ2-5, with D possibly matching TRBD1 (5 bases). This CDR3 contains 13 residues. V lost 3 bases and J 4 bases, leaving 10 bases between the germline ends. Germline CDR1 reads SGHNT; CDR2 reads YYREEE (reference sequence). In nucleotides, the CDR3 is TGTGCCAGCAGCTCCCAGGGTTCAGAGACCCAGTACTTC. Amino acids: CASSSQGSETQYF.

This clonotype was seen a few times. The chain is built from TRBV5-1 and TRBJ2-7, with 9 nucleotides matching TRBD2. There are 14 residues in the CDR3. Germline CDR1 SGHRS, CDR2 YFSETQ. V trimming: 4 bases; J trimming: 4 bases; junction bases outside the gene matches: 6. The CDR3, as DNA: TGCGCCAGCAGCCCCGTAGCGGGGGAGTACGAGCAGTACTTC. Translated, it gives CASSPVAGEYEQYF.

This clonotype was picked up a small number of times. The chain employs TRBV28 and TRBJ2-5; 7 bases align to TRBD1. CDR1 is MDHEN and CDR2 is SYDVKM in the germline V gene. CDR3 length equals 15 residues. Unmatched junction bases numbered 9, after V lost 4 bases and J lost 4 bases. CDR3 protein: CASSSPTGSGETQYF. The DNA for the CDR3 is TGTGCCAGCAGTTCTCCGACAGGGTCGGGAGAGACCCAGTACTTC.

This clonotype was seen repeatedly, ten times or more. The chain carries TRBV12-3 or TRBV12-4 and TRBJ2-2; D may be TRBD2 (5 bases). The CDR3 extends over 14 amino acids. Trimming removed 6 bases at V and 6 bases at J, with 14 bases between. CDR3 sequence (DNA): TGTGCCAGCAGACCTGCCGGGGTTCCCGGGGAGCTGTTTTTT. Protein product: CASRPAGVPGELFF.

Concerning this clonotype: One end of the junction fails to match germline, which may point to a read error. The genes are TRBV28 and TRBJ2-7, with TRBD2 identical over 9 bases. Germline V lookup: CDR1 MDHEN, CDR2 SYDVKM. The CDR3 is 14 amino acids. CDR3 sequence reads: CPSRLAGAANEQYF. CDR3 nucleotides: TGTCCCAGCAGGTTAGCGGGAGCGGCGAACGAGCAGTACTTC.

CDR3 DNA: TGTGCCAGCAGCATTGGAGACAGGGTCGGTGAGCAGTACTTC. This translates into CASSIGDRVGEQYF. The chain recombines TRBV9 with TRBJ2-7, with 7 bases matching TRBD1. V lost 4 bases, J lost 7 bases, and 11 bases stayed unmatched. The CDR3 sequence is 14 residues long. Germline lookup yields CDR1 SGDLS and CDR2 YYNGEE. The whole variable domain, filled in from reference TRBV9 and TRBJ2-7, reads DSGVTQTPKHLITATGQRVTLRCSPRSGDLSVYWYQQSLDQGLQFLIQYYNGEERAKGNILERFSAQQFPDLHSELNLSSLELGDSALYFCASSIGDRVGEQYFGPGTRLTVT.

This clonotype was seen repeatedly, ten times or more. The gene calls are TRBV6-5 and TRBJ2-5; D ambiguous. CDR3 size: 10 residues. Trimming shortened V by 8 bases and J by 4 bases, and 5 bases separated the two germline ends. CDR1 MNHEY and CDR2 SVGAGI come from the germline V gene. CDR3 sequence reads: CASGRETQYF. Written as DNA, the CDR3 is TGTGCCAGCGGACGAGAGACCCAGTACTTC.

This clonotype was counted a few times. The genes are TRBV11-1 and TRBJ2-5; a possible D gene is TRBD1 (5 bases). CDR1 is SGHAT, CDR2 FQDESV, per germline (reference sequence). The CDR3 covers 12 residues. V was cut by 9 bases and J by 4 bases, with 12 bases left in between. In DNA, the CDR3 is TGTGCCAGTAGCAGGGTAGCAGAGACCCAGTACTTC. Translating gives CASSRVAETQYF.

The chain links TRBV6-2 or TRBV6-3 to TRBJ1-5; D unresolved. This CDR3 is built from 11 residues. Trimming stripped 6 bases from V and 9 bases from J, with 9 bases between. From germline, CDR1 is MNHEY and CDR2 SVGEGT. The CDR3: CASRVPGPQHF. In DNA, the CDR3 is TGTGCCAGCAGGGTCCCAGGGCCCCAGCATTTT.